This entry is about one T cell receptor beta chain. What it recognizes is unknown. These data come from a study of PD-1 blockade in classical Hodgkin lymphoma. Between the trimmed V and J ends, which lost 0 bases and 7 bases, there was a span of 13 bases. Germline V gives CDR1 SGDLS, CDR2 YYNGEE. The CDR3 consists of 14 residues. Assay: immunoSEQ multiplex PCR; the TCRdb copy retains only in-frame clones and omits some. The sample comprises 15,000 to 20,000 clones, 84% of which are singletons, and 8.4% rests with the top ten. General study results and limits: Differences between repertoires have undefined causes, possibly disease activity or prior therapy. Newly diagnosed patients were reported to start with lower TCR diversity than healthy donors.

Time point defined: newly diagnosed, previously untreated cHL patient sample. Comparison samples consisted of PBMCs from newly diagnosed, untreated classical Hodgkin lymphoma. This chain links TRBV9 with TRBJ1-2, with D uncertain. The receptor was derived from a human donor with classical Hodgkin lymphoma. The sequenced material came from peripheral blood mononuclear cells (PBMCs). The CDR3 DNA sequence: TGTGCCAGCAGCGTAGTCGGCCCAAGGAGTGGCTACACCTTC. The encoded protein is CASSVVGPRSGYTF.